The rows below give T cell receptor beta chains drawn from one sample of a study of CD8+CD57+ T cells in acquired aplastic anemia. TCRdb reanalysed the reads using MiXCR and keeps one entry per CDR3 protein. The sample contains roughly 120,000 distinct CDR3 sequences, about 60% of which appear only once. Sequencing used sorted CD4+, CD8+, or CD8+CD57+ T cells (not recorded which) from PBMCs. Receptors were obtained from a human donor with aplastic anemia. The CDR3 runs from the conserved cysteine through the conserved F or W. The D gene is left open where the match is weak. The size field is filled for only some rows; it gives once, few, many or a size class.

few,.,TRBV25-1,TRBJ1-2,TGTGCCAGCAGTGGACCCCTTGGGGCTAACTATGGCTACACCTTC,CASSGPLGANYGYTF
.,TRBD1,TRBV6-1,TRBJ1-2,TGTGCCAGCAGGGGACAGGGGGCGCTCGGCTACACCTTC,CASRGQGALGYTF
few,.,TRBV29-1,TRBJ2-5,TGCAGCGTGTGTACGGACAGCCAAGAGACCCAGTACTTC,CSVCTDSQETQYF
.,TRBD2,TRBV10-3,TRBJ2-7,TGTGCCATCAGTAAGACTAGCGGGGCCTACGAGCAGTACTTC,CAISKTSGAYEQYF
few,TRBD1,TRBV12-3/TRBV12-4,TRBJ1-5,TGTGCCAGCAGTTTAGGGGACAGGGGGCGAGGTCAGCCCCAGCATTTT,CASSLGDRGRGQPQHF
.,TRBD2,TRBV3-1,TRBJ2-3,TGTGCCAGCAGCCCCCGGGGAACGGCTAGCGGGGGCTTGGAGGATACGCAGTATTTT,CASSPRGTASGGLEDTQYF
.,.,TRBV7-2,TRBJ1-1,TGTGCCAGCAGCTTAGGGGTCCGGTTGGGAGCTTTCTTT,CASSLGVRLGAFF
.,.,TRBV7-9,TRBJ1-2,TGTGCCAGCAGCCTAGGAGACAGTTTAAGCTATGGCTACACCTTC,CASSLGDSLSYGYTF
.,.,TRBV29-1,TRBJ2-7,TGCAGCGTTGAACGGGGGGCTGGCACTGGAGAGCAGTACTTC,CSVERGAGTGEQYF
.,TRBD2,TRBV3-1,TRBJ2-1,TGTGCCAGCAGCCTCCGACTAGCGGGGGATGAGCAGTTCTTC,CASSLRLAGDEQFF
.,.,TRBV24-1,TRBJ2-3,TGTGCCACCAGTGATGGAGCGGAGGCTAGTACAGATACGCAGTATTTT,CATSDGAEASTDTQYF
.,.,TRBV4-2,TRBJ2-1,TGTGCCAGCAGCCATAAGATATATGAGCAGTTCTTC,CASSHKIYEQFF
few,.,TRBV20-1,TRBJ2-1,TGCAGTGCCAGTACCGTCGGGAGCTCCTACAATGAGCAGTTCTTC,CSASTVGSSYNEQFF
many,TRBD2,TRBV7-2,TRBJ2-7,TGTGCCAGCAGTCCCGGGGGGGGCACCTCCTACGAGCAGTACTTC,CASSPGGGTSYEQYF
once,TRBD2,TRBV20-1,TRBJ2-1,TGCGGTGCTAGAGATGGCCGACTAGCGGACTACAATGAGCAGTTCTTC,CGARDGRLADYNEQFF
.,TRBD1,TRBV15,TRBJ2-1,TGTGCCACCGGATCCACGCGGACAGGGGGGGGTCACAATGAGCAGTTCTTC,CATGSTRTGGGHNEQFF
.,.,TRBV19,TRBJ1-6,TGTGCCAGTAGCCGGCAGGGTATGAATTCACCCCTCCACTTT,CASSRQGMNSPLHF
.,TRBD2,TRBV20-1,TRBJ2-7,TGCAGTGCTAGAGATACCCTAGCGGGAAGCGACTACGAGCAGTACTTC,CSARDTLAGSDYEQYF
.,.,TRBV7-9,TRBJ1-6,TGTGCCAGCGCTGGACCGGGTAATTCACCCCTCCACTTT,CASAGPGNSPLHF
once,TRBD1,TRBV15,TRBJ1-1,TGTGCCACCAGCAACGGACAGGGCTTAACTGAAGCTTTCTTT,CATSNGQGLTEAFF
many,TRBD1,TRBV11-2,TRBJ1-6,TGTGCCAGCAGATCGACAGGGAGTAAATCCCCTAATTCACCCCTCCACTTT,CASRSTGSKSPNSPLHF
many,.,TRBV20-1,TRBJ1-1,TGCAGTGCTAGTGGCCCCCACGGACTGGCGAACACTGAAGCTTTCTTT,CSASGPHGLANTEAFF
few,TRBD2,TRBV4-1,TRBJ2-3,TGCGCCAGCAGCCAAACTAGCGGGAGGGCGGCAGATACGCAGTATTTT,CASSQTSGRAADTQYF
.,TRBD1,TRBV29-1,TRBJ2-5,TGCAGCGTTGACGGGGACAGCCAAGAGACCCAGTACTTC,CSVDGDSQETQYF
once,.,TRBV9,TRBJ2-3,TGTGCCAGCAGCGTAGCACCGGGGGCCCCAGATACGCAGTATTTT,CASSVAPGAPDTQYF
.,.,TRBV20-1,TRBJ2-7,TGCAGTGCTAGAGAGATCTGGGACTCCTACGAGCAGTACTTC,CSAREIWDSYEQYF
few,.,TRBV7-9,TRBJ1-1,TGTGCCAGCCCCGACGGGGTAGACACTGAAGCTTTCTTT,CASPDGVDTEAFF
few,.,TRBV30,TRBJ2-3,TGTGCCTGGAGTGTAGTGGGCACAGATACGCAGTATTTT,CAWSVVGTDTQYF
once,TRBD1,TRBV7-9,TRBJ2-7,TGTGCCAGCTCAGGACAGGGGGTGGGAGAGCAGTACTTC,CASSGQGVGEQYF
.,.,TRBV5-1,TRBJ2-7,TGCGCCAGCAGCTTGGCTGCGACAGGCGCCTACGAGCAGTATTTC,CASSLAATGAYEQYF
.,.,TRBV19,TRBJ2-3,TGTGCCAGTAGAGGACAGAGCACAGATACGCAGTATTTT,CASRGQSTDTQYF
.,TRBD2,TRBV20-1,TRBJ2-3,TGCAGTGCTATGGCGGGGGGAAGCACAGATACGCAGTATTTT,CSAMAGGSTDTQYF
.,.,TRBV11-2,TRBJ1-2,TGTGCCAGCAGCTTAGACGGCACCTATGGCTACACCTTC,CASSLDGTYGYTF
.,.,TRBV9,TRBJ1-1,TGTGCCAGCAGTCCGTGGGGGGGGGCCACTGAAGCTTTCTTT,CASSPWGGATEAFF
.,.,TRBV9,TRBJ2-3,TGTGCCAGCAGCGTAGCCCCAGATACGCAGTATTTT,CASSVAPDTQYF
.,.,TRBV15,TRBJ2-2,TGTGCCACCAGCCAGGACAGAGCGAACACCGGGGAGCTGTTTTTT,CATSQDRANTGELFF
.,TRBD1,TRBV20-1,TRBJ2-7,TGCAGTGCTGGGGAGACAGGGAGCTACGAGCAGTACTTC,CSAGETGSYEQYF
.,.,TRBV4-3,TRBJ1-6,TGCGCCAGCAGCCAAACGGACAGCAGTAATTCACCCCTCCACTTT,CASSQTDSSNSPLHF
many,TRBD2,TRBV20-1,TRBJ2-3,TGCAGTGCTAGCACTAGCGCTCCATCCTGGGAGACAGATACGCAGTATTTT,CSASTSAPSWETDTQYF
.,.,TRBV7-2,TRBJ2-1,TGTGCCAGCAGCTTAGCCGCAAGGGTAAGGGTCTATGAGCAGTTCTTC,CASSLAARVRVYEQFF
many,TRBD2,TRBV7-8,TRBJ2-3,TGTGCCAGCAGCTTTTTAGCGGGGAGCACAGATACGCAGTATTTT,CASSFLAGSTDTQYF
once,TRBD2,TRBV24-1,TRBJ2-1,TGTGCCACCAGTGATTTGGGACTAGCGGGAGAGAATGAGCAGTTCTTC,CATSDLGLAGENEQFF
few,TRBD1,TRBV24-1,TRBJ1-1,TGTGCCATCGATCTACAGGACAGGCACGTTATGGCTGAAGCTTTCTTT,CAIDLQDRHVMAEAFF
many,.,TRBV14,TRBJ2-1,TGTGCCAGCAGCCAAGGTCCGACTTACAATGAGCAGTTCTTC,CASSQGPTYNEQFF
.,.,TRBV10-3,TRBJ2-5,TGTGCCTCCAGGTCCGGGACGGCTCAAGAGACCCAGTACTTC,CASRSGTAQETQYF